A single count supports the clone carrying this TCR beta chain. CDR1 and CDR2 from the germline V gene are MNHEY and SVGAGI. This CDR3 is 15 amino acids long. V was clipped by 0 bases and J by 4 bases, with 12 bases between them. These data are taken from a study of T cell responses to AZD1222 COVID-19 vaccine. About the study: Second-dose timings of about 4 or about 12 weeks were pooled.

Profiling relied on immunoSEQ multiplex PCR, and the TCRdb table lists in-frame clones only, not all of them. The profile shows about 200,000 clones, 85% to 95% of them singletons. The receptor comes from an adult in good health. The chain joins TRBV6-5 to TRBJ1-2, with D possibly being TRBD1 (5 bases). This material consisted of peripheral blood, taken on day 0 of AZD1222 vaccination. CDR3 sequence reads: CASSYSSQGSYGYTF. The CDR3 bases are TGTGCCAGCAGTTACTCATCGCAGGGCAGCTATGGCTACACCTTC.